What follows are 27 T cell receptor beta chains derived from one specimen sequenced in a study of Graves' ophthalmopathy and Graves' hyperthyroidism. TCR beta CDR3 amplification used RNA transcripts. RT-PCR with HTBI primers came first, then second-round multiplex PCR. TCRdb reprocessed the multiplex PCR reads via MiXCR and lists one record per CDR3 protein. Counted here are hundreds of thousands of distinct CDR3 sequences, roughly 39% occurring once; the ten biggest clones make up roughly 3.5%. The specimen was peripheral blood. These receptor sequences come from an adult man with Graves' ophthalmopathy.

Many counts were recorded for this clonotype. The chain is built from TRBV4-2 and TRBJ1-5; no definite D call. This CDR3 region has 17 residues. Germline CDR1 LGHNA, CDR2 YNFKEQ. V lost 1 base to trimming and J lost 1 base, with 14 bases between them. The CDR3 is CASSQVSSGLSNQPQHF. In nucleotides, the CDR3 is TGTGCCAGCAGCCAAGTTAGTAGCGGGCTCAGCAATCAGCCCCAGCATTTT.

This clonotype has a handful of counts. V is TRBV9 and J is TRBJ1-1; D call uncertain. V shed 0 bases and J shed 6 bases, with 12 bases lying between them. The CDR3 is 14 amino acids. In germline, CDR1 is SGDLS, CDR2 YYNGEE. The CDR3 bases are TGTGCCAGCAGCGTAGCCGGGGTCGGGTCTGAAGCTTTCTTT. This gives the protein CASSVAGVGSEAFF.

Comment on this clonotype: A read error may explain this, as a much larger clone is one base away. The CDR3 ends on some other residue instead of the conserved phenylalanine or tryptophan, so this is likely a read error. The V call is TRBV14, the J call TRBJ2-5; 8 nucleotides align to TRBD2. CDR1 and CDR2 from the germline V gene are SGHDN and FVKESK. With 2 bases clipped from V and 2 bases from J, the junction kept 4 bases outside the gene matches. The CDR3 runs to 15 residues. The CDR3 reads CASSQRLATQETQYC. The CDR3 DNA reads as TGTGCCAGCAGCCAAAGACTAGCGACTCAAGAGACCCAGTACTGC.

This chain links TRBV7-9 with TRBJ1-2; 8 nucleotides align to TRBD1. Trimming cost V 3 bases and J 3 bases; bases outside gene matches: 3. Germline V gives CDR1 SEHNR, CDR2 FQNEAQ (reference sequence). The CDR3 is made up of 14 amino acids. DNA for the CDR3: TGTGCCAGCAGCTTGGGACAGGCTGACTATGGCTACACCTTC. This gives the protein CASSLGQADYGYTF.

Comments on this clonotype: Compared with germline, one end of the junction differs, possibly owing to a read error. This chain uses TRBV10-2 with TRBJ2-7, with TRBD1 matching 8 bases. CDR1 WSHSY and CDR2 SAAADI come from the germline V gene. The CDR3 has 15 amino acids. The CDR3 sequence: CASRPLDRGTYERYF. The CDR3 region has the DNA TGCGCCAGCAGGCCCCTCGACAGGGGTACTTACGAGCGGTACTTC.

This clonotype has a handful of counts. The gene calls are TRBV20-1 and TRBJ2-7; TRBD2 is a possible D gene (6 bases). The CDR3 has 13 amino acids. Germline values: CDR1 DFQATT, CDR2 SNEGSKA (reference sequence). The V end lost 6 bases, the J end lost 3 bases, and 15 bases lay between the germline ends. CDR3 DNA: TGCAGTGCCTGGGGGGAAAAGAACTACGAGCAGTACTTC. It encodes CSAWGEKNYEQYF.

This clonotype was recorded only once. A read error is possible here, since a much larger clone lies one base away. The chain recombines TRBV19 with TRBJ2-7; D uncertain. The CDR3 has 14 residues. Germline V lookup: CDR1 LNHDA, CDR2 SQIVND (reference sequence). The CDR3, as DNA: TGTGCCAGTAGAGCGAGTGGCACCTCCTACGGGCAGTACTTC. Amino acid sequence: CASRASGTSYGQYF.

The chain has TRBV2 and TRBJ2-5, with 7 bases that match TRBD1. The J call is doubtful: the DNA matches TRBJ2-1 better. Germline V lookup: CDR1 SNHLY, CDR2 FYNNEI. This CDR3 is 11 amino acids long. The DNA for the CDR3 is TGTGCCAGCAGGGAGGACAGGGAGCAGTTCTTC. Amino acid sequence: CASREDREQFF.

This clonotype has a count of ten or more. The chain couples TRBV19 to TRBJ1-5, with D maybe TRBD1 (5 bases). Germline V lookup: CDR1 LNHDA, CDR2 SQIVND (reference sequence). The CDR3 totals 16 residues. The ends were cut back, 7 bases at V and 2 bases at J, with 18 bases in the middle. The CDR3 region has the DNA TGTGCCAGTATAGCGCGGGCCTGGGGCGGCAATCAGCCCCAGCATTTT. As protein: CASIARAWGGNQPQHF.

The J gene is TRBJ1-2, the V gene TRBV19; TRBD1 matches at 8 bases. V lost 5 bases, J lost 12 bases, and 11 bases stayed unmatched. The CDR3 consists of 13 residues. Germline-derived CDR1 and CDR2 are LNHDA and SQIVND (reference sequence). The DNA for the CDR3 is TGTGCCAGTAGTTCCGACAGGGGCGACGGCCACACCTTC. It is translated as CASSSDRGDGHTF. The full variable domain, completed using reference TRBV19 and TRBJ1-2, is DGGITQSPKYLFRKEGQNVTLSCEQNLNHDAMYWYRQDPGQGLRLIYYSQIVNDFQKGDIAEGYSVSREKKESFPLTVTSAQKNPTAFYLCASSSDRGDGHTFGSGTRLTVV.

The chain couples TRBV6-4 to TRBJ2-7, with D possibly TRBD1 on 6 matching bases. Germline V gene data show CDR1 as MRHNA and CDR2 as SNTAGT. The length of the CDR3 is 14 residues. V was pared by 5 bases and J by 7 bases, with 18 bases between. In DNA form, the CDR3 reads TGTGCCAGCAGTTTAACAGGGTCCTCGGGGGAGCAGTACTTC. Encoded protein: CASSLTGSSGEQYF.

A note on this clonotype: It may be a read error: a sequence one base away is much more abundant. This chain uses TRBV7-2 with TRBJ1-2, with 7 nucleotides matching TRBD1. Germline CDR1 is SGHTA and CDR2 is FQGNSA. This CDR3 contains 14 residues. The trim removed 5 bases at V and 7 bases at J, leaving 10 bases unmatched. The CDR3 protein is CASSQEQGHGGYTF. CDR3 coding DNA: TGTGCCAGCAGCCAAGAACAGGGGCACGGTGGCTACACCTTC.

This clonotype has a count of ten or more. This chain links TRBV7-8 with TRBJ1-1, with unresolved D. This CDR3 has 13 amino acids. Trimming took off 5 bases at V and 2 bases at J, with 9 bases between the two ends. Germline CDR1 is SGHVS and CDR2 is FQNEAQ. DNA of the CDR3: TGTGCCAGCAGCCCGGAATTCAACACTGAAGCTTTCTTT. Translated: CASSPEFNTEAFF.

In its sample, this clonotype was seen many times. The CDR3 DNA follows: TGTGCCAGCAGCCGATCGACAGGGAGCGATGGCTACACCTTC. This sequence encodes CASSRSTGSDGYTF. The chain is built from TRBV9 and TRBJ1-2; TRBD1 matches 7 bases. Losses at the gene ends were 4 bases for V and 6 bases for J; bases not matched to a gene: 9. This CDR3 region has 14 residues. Germline CDR1 SGDLS, CDR2 YYNGEE.

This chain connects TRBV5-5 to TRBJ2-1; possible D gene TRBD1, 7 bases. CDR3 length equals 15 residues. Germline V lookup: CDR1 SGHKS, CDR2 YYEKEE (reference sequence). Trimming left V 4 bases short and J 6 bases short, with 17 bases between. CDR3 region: CASSGRDRIINEQFF. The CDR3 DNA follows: TGTGCCAGCAGCGGGCGGGACAGAATAATCAATGAGCAGTTCTTC.

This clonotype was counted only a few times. DNA for the CDR3: TGCAGTGCTAGAGATCGCGTGGGTAATCAGCCCCAGCATTTT. It codes for CSARDRVGNQPQHF. This chain links TRBV20-1 with TRBJ1-5; D remains ambiguous. The germline gives CDR1 DFQATT, CDR2 SNEGSKA (reference sequence). This CDR3 region has 14 residues. V lost 0 bases and J 4 bases, leaving 10 bases between the germline ends.

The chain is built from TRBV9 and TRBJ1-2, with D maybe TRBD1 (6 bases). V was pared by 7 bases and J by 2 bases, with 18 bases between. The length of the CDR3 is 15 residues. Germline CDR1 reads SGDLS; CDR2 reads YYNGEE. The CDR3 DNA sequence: TGTGCCAGCTCACGAGCGGGGGGGCCCAACTATGGCTACACCTTC. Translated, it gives CASSRAGGPNYGYTF. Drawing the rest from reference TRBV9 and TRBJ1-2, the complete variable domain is DSGVTQTPKHLITATGQRVTLRCSPRSGDLSVYWYQQSLDQGLQFLIQYYNGEERAKGNILERFSAQQFPDLHSELNLSSLELGDSALYFCASSRAGGPNYGYTFGSGTRLTVV.

As DNA, the CDR3 is TGTGCCAGCAGCTTGGAAGGGGGCGGTGGAAAACTGTTTTTT. Its protein product is CASSLEGGGGKLFF. This chain joins TRBV7-9 and TRBJ1-4, with 7 nucleotides matching TRBD1. The V gene end was trimmed by 3 bases and the J gene end by 10 bases; junction bases not matched to a gene: 8. Germline assignment: CDR1 SEHNR and CDR2 FQNEAQ (reference sequence). CDR3 length equals 14 residues.

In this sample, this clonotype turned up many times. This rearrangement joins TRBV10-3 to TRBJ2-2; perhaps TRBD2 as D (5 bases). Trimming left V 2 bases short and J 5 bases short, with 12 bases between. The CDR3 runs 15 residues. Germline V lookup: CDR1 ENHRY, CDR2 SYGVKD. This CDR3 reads CAISEALEVTGELFF. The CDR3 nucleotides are TGTGCCATCAGTGAGGCACTAGAAGTAACCGGGGAGCTGTTTTTT.

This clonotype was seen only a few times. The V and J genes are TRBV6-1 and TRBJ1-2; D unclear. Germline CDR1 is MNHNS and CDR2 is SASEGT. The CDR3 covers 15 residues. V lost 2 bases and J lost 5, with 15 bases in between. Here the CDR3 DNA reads TGTGCCAGCAGTGAAACCGAGACATTGGTGTATGGCTACACCTTC. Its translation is CASSETETLVYGYTF.

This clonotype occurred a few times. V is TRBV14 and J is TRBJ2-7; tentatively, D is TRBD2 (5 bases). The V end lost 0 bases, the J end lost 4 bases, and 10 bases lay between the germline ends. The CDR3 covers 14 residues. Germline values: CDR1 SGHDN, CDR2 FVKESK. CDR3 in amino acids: CASSQDPGVYEQYF. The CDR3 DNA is TGTGCCAGCAGCCAAGATCCCGGGGTTTACGAGCAGTACTTC.

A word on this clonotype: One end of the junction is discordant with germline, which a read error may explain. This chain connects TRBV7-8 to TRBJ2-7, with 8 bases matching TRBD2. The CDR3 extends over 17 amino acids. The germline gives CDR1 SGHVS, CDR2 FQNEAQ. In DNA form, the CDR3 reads TGCGCCAGCAGCCAACCTCCCGGAGCGGGGGATTCCTACGAGCAGTACTTC. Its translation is CASSQPPGAGDSYEQYF.

The CDR3 loop reads CASSWTGLKYEQYF. The DNA of the CDR3 is TGCGCCAGCAGCTGGACAGGGTTAAAGTACGAGCAGTACTTC. J is TRBJ2-7 and V is TRBV5-1, with 8 bases aligning to TRBD1. The V and J ends lost 3 bases and 4 bases, in that order; junction bases with no gene match: 6. Germline V gene data show CDR1 as SGHRS and CDR2 as YFSETQ. There are 14 residues in the CDR3.

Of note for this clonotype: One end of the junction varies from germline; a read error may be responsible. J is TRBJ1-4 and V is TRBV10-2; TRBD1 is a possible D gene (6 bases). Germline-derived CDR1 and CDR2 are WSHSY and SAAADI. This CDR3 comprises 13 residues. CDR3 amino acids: CASSNREREKLFF. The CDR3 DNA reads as TGTGCCAGCAGCAACAGGGAACGTGAAAAACTGTTTTTT.

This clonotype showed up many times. The CDR3 sequence: CASSQDLHHMNTEAFF. CDR3 coding DNA: TGTGCCAGCAGCCAAGACCTACATCACATGAACACTGAAGCTTTCTTT. This rearrangement joins TRBV14 to TRBJ1-1, with D hard to call. The germline gives CDR1 SGHDN, CDR2 FVKESK. This CDR3 is 16 amino acids long. V gave up 0 bases and J gave up 0 bases, with 11 bases separating them. Full variable domain (outside the CDR3, taken from reference TRBV14 and TRBJ1-1): EAGVTQFPSHSVIEKGQTVTLRCDPISGHDNLYWYRRVMGKEIKFLLHFVKESKQDESGMPNNRFLAERTGGTYSTLKVQPAELEDSGVYFCASSQDLHHMNTEAFFGQGTRLTVV.

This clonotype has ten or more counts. The CDR3 nucleotides read TGCAGCGTTGAAGACGCGGGGACTGGAAACACCATATATTTT. As protein: CSVEDAGTGNTIYF. The chain combines TRBV29-1 with TRBJ1-3; D gene uncertain. The germline V and J ends were trimmed by 0 bases and 2 bases, with 8 bases remaining between them. Germline V CDR1 and CDR2: SQVTM, ANQGSEA. This CDR3 region has 14 residues.

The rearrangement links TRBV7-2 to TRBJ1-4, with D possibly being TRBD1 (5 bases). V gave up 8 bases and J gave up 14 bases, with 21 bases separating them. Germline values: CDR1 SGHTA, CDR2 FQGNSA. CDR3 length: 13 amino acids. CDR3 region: CASSPRRTEGLFF. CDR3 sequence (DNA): TGTGCCAGCTCACCACGACGCACCGAGGGGCTGTTTTTT. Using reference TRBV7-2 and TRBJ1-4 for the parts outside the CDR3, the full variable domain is GAGVSQSPSNKVTEKGKDVELRCDPISGHTALYWYRQSLGQGLEFLIYFQGNSAPDKSGLPSDRFSAERTGGSVSTLTIQRTQQEDSAVYLCASSPRRTEGLFFGSGTQLSVL.